The table lists the clone carrying this TCR beta chain with a count of one. The sample is drawn from a study of control samples from healthy donors and cancer patients. J lost 8 bases, V lost 4 bases, and 5 bases had no gene match. CDR3 size: 14 residues. Germline-derived CDR1 and CDR2 are SGHRS and YFSETQ. Libraries were prepared by immunoSEQ multiplex PCR; TCRdb keeps only in-frame clonotypes and omits some of them. Of about 94,000 clones listed, just over 90% are singletons. The chain couples TRBV5-1 to TRBJ2-1; 11 bases fit TRBD1. The TCR was taken from a woman between 18 and 29 years old in good health. Material for sequencing was blood. CDR3 residues: CASSEGQGVDEQFF. The CDR3 DNA is TGCGCCAGCAGCGAGGGACAGGGGGTCGATGAGCAGTTCTTC.